This T cell receptor beta chain was obtained from a study of control samples from healthy donors and cancer patients. From germline, CDR1 is SGHRS and CDR2 YFSETQ. Trimming removed 1 base from V and 5 bases from J, with 7 bases in between. CDR3 length: 14 residues. Sequenced by immunoSEQ multiplex PCR; TCRdb stores in-frame clones only, minus some. The sample includes fewer than 120,000 clones, around 89% of them seen just once. This clone was observed a single time. The sequenced material came from PBMCs. This sequence originates from a woman aged 55-69 years with lung cancer. The rearrangement joins TRBV5-1 to TRBJ1-6, with a possible D match to TRBD1 (5 bases). The CDR3 DNA is TGCGCCAGCAGCTTGCTAGGGGATAATTCACCCCTCCACTTT. It codes for CASSLLGDNSPLHF.